These 21 T cell receptor beta chains came from one sample sequenced in a study of cytomegalovirus exposure and HLA in healthy donors. PCR involved 60 Vbeta and 13 Jbeta primers. This table comes from immunoSEQ multiplex PCR, and its TCRdb copy is limited to in-frame clones, with some not included. The data hold approximately 160,000 clones, with around 72% observed a single time. The sample comprised PBMCs. These receptors all stem from a woman between 35 and 50 years old in good health and CMV-seropositive.

This chain links TRBV5-1 with TRBJ2-7; 12 nucleotides match TRBD1. Trimming at V came to 0 bases and at J to 6 bases, leaving 4 bases not matched to a gene. The CDR3 consists of 15 residues. Per germline, CDR1 SGHRS and CDR2 YFSETQ. As DNA, the CDR3 is TGCGCCAGCAGCTTGGTAGGGACAGGGGGCGCCGAGCAGTACTTC. This codes for CASSLVGTGGAEQYF.

The chain employs TRBV28 and TRBJ2-5, with D maybe TRBD2 (5 bases). CDR1 MDHEN and CDR2 SYDVKM come from the germline V gene. Trimming removed 8 bases from V and 5 bases from J, with 12 bases in between. The CDR3 spans 12 residues. In DNA form, the CDR3 reads TGTGCCAGCTGTCTGACGGGGGAGACCCAGTACTTC. Translated, it gives CASCLTGETQYF. The variable domain in full, with the rest retrieved from reference TRBV28 and TRBJ2-5, is DVKVTQSSRYLVKRTGEKVFLECVQDMDHENMFWYRQDPGLGLRLIYFSYDVKMKEKGDIPEGYSVSREKKERFSLILESASTNQTSMYLCASCLTGETQYFGPGTRLLVL.

V and J are TRBV7-3 and TRBJ2-6, with D possibly matching TRBD1 (5 bases). From germline, CDR1 is SGHTA and CDR2 FQGTGA. The CDR3 is made up of 17 amino acids. The V and J ends lost 1 base and 2 bases respectively, with 12 bases between them. This CDR3 is CASSLRQGTAGANVLTF. The CDR3 DNA reads as TGTGCCAGCAGCTTAAGGCAGGGTACGGCTGGGGCCAACGTCCTGACTTTC.

The chain is built from TRBV11-2 and TRBJ1-2; D gene uncertain. The germline CDR1 and CDR2 sequences are SGHAT and FQNNGV. This CDR3 is 15 amino acids long. Trimming cost V 5 bases and J 3 bases, with 16 bases left between them. CDR3 DNA: TGTGCCAGCAGCCCTGATGGTATGCGAGACTATGGCTACACCTTC. It is translated as CASSPDGMRDYGYTF. Based on the CDR3 plus reference TRBV11-2 and TRBJ1-2, the full variable domain is EAGVAQSPRYKIIEKRQSVAFWCNPISGHATLYWYQQILGQGPKLLIQFQNNGVVDDSQLPKDRFSAERLKGVDSTLKIQPAKLEDSAVYLCASSPDGMRDYGYTFGSGTRLTVV.

As concerns this clone: The junction departs from the called germline gene at one end, perhaps through a read error. The chain couples TRBV7-9 to TRBJ1-1; D not resolved. The CDR3 runs 12 residues. Germline V gene sequence: CDR1 SEHNR, CDR2 FQNEAQ (reference sequence). In DNA form, the CDR3 reads TGTTCCAGCAGCTTAGTAAGCCCTGAAGCTTTCTTT. This encodes CSSSLVSPEAFF.

The chain links TRBV13 to TRBJ2-1; D might be TRBD2 (5 bases). The CDR3 covers 14 residues. V shed 2 bases and J shed 4 bases, with 9 bases lying between them. CDR1 and CDR2 from the germline V gene are PRHDT and FYEKMQ (reference sequence). The CDR3 protein is CASSLRLLYNEQFF. The CDR3 coding sequence is TGTGCCAGCAGCTTACGACTACTGTACAATGAGCAGTTCTTC. Filled out from reference TRBV13 and TRBJ2-1, the complete variable domain reads AAGVIQSPRHLIKEKRETATLKCYPIPRHDTVYWYQQGPGQDPQFLISFYEKMQSDKGSIPDRFSAQQFSDYHSELNMSSLELGDSALYFCASSLRLLYNEQFFGPGTRLTVL.

This clone was seen more than once but under ten times. This chain joins TRBV7-2 and TRBJ1-5; TRBD1 matches 7 bases. Germline assignment: CDR1 SGHTA and CDR2 FQGNSA. V gave up 6 bases and J gave up 7 bases; unmatched junction bases: 9. The CDR3 is 14 amino acids. The CDR3 region has the DNA TGTGCCAGCAGGATCACAGGGGACCGGCAGCCCCAGCATTTT. Translating it yields CASRITGDRQPQHF.

This clone came up a few times. The chain employs TRBV25-1 and TRBJ2-7; D gene unclear. The CDR3 runs 12 residues. CDR1 MGHDK and CDR2 SYGVNS come from the germline V gene. The ends were cut back, 7 bases at V and 2 bases at J, with 9 bases in the middle. The CDR3 DNA sequence: TGTGCCAGCAACCAGGCGACCTACGAGCAGTACTTC. It specifies CASNQATYEQYF.

This clone was observed a few times. The chain has TRBV19 and TRBJ2-3; D remains unclear. Per the germline V gene, CDR1 is LNHDA and CDR2 is SQIVND (reference sequence). The CDR3 totals 14 residues. V lost 1 base and J lost 2, with 7 bases in between. CDR3 protein: CASSIAGYTDTQYF. In DNA form, the CDR3 reads TGTGCCAGTAGTATAGCAGGATACACAGATACGCAGTATTTT.

The chain joins TRBV6-1 to TRBJ2-1; 7 bases map to TRBD2. CDR1 and CDR2 (germline): MNHNS, SASEGT. This CDR3 has 13 residues. The J segment lost 11 bases and the V segment lost 2 bases, leaving 6 bases of the junction unmatched. The CDR3 sequence: CASSEQTGTKQFF. The CDR3 coding sequence is TGTGCCAGCAGTGAACAAACCGGGACTAAGCAGTTCTTC.

The chain's CDR3 is CASRVSGFSSYNEQFF. For the CDR3, the DNA is TGTGCCAGCAGGGTTAGCGGGTTTAGCTCCTACAATGAGCAGTTCTTC. J is TRBJ2-1 and V is TRBV28; 7 bases fit TRBD2. CDR3 size: 16 residues. Germline V gives CDR1 MDHEN, CDR2 SYDVKM. V shed 6 bases, J shed 0 bases, and the junction held 8 bases outside the gene matches.

This clone occurred once. The chain recombines TRBV5-6 with TRBJ2-1, with 9 positions matching TRBD1. The CDR3 totals 16 residues. The J segment lost 8 bases and the V segment lost 0 bases, leaving 9 bases of the junction unmatched. Germline assignment: CDR1 SGHDT and CDR2 YYEEEE. DNA for the CDR3: TGTGCCAGCAGCTTGGGGGGGTGGGACAGGGTCGATGAGCAGTTCTTC. Translated, it gives CASSLGGWDRVDEQFF.

V gene TRBV30 combines with J gene TRBJ1-1; D uncertain. CDR1 and CDR2 from the germline V gene are GTSNPN and SVGIG (reference sequence). The CDR3 has 14 amino acids. Trimming took off 0 bases at V and 12 bases at J, with 20 bases between the two ends. CDR3 sequence (DNA): TGTGCCTGGAGTGTACCGAGAGGGAAGAGAAGGACTTTCTTT. It codes for CAWSVPRGKRRTFF.

The V gene is TRBV29-1, the J gene TRBJ2-3, with 7 positions matching TRBD2. The CDR3 runs 14 residues. Looked up from germline, CDR1 is SQVTM and CDR2 is ANQGSEA. V gave up 8 bases and J gave up 6 bases; unmatched junction bases: 14. CDR3 sequence reads: CSLGRLAGRDTQYF. As DNA, the CDR3 is TGCAGCTTGGGAAGACTAGCTGGGCGGGATACGCAGTATTTT.

The CDR3 loop is CASSLEGWATEAFF. The CDR3 coding sequence is TGCGCCAGCAGCCTTGAAGGATGGGCCACTGAAGCTTTCTTT. The chain joins TRBV5-1 to TRBJ1-1; no clear D gene. The germline CDR1 and CDR2 sequences are SGHRS and YFSETQ. CDR3 length: 14 amino acids. Trimming took off 4 bases at V and 4 bases at J, with 14 bases between the two ends.

This clone was observed a single time. This chain links TRBV11-3 with TRBJ2-1; 7 positions agree with TRBD2. Germline V gene data show CDR1 as SGHNT and CDR2 as YENEEA. The CDR3 loop spans 15 amino acids. V lost 5 bases to trimming and J lost 1 base; unmatched junction nucleotides: 5. CDR3 loop: CASSRAGESYNEQFF. The CDR3, as DNA: TGTGCCAGCAGCCGCGCGGGGGAGTCCTACAATGAGCAGTTCTTC. Complete variable domain (other parts from reference TRBV11-3 and TRBJ2-1): EAGVVQSPRYKIIEKKQPVAFWCNPISGHNTLYWYLQNLGQGPELLIRYENEEAVDDSQLPKDRFSAERLKGVDSTLKIQPAELGDSAVYLCASSRAGESYNEQFFGPGTRLTVL.

This clone was detected a few times. J is TRBJ2-3 and V is TRBV19; tentatively, D is TRBD2 (5 bases). V lost 6 bases, J lost 0 bases, and 19 bases lay in between. Germline V gene lookup returns CDR1 LNHDA and CDR2 SQIVND (reference sequence). The CDR3 spans 17 residues. The DNA of the CDR3 is TGTGCCAGTAGCCTAGCAAGGTCCGAACCTAGCACAGATACGCAGTATTTT. It codes for CASSLARSEPSTDTQYF.

The rearrangement uses TRBV6-1 and TRBJ2-7, with D tentatively TRBD2 (6 bases). The CDR3 runs 17 residues. Germline CDR1 and CDR2: MNHNS and SASEGT. V lost 3 bases to trimming and J lost 0 bases, with 18 bases between them. In nucleotides, the CDR3 is TGTGCCAGCAGTGATATCTCTTGGAGGGGTAGCTCCTACGAGCAGTACTTC. It yields the protein CASSDISWRGSSYEQYF.

The V and J genes are TRBV4-3 and TRBJ1-6; no clear D. CDR3 length: 15 amino acids. Trimming left V 7 bases short and J 4 bases short, with 14 bases between. Germline V gene data show CDR1 as LGHNA and CDR2 as YSLEER. This CDR3 is CASTDGVGYNSPLHF. CDR3 in DNA: TGCGCCAGCACTGACGGGGTAGGATATAATTCACCCCTCCACTTT.

This clone was seen only once. The junction does not match germline at one end; this may be a read error. The chain uses TRBV27 and TRBJ2-6; TRBD1 matches 7 bases. This CDR3 has 15 amino acids. Germline lookup yields CDR1 MNHEY and CDR2 SMNVEV (reference sequence). CDR3: CASSPDRAGANGLTF. The CDR3 region has the DNA TGTGCCAGCAGTCCAGACAGGGCTGGGGCCAACGGCCTGACTTTC.

The chain joins TRBV5-1 to TRBJ2-3; 15 positions agree with TRBD2. The germline V gene has CDR1 SGHRS and CDR2 YFSETQ. The CDR3 is made up of 18 amino acids. V dropped 3 bases and J dropped 1; count of bases not matched to a gene: 6. The CDR3 nucleotides read TGCGCCAGCAGCTCAGGACTAGCGGGGGGGCTCGGCACAGATACGCAGTATTTT. Its translation is CASSSGLAGGLGTDTQYF.